The 8 T cell receptor beta chains below come from one sample, sequenced in a study of blood T cell repertoires in COVID-19. The repertoire was sequenced with immunoSEQ multiplex PCR; TCRdb's copy has only in-frame clones and lacks some. Of roughly 230,000 clones in the sample, approximately 90% were seen once. The source material was peripheral blood. These receptors were collected from a man aged 65-85 years with acute or convalescent COVID-19.

The rearrangement links TRBV28 to TRBJ2-2, with unresolved D. V dropped 3 bases and J dropped 1 base, with 21 bases sitting between them. Germline V gene sequence: CDR1 MDHEN, CDR2 SYDVKM. The CDR3 has 19 residues. In DNA, the CDR3 is TGTGCCAGCAGTTTTCCCCCCCGAGCGACGGTAAGGAACACCGGGGAGCTGTTTTTT. Amino acids: CASSFPPRATVRNTGELFF.

The chain combines TRBV7-9 with TRBJ1-4; D is ambiguous. Between the trimmed V and J ends, which lost 1 base and 5 bases, there was a span of 8 bases. The CDR3 has 14 residues. Germline CDR1 is SEHNR and CDR2 is FQNEAQ (reference sequence). The CDR3 DNA sequence: TGTGCCAGCAGCTTAGAGCAAGAAAATGAAAAACTGTTTTTT. Translating it yields CASSLEQENEKLFF.

As DNA, the CDR3 is TGTGCCAGCTCACCAGGGACAGGGGGCGTTCAGCCCCAGCATTTT. Translating gives CASSPGTGGVQPQHF. The chain combines TRBV18 with TRBJ1-5; TRBD1 matches 12 bases. The junction had 2 bases not matched to a gene; V was cut back by 2 bases and J by 6 bases. This CDR3 is built from 15 residues. Looked up from germline, CDR1 is KGHSH and CDR2 is LQKENI.

The chain couples TRBV19 to TRBJ2-7; D remains unclear. This CDR3 has 13 residues. CDR1 is LNHDA, CDR2 SQIVND, per germline (reference sequence). The V gene lost 5 bases and the J gene lost 3 bases, with 11 bases spanning the gap. The CDR3 here is CASSRIPGYEQYF. In DNA, the CDR3 is TGTGCCAGTAGTCGTATTCCGGGCTACGAGCAGTACTTC.

This clone was recorded a few times. This chain links TRBV6-1 with TRBJ2-7; TRBD1 agrees at 11 bases. Germline CDR1 and CDR2: MNHNS and SASEGT. This CDR3 is 16 amino acids long. With 4 bases clipped from V and 6 bases from J, the junction kept 11 bases outside the gene matches. The CDR3 region is CASSAQFGTGGSEQYF. Here the CDR3 DNA reads TGTGCCAGCAGTGCACAGTTTGGGACAGGGGGAAGCGAGCAGTACTTC.

The chain carries TRBV19 and TRBJ1-5, with D possibly TRBD1 on 5 matching bases. Trimming cost V 7 bases and J 0 bases, with 13 bases left between them. The CDR3 extends over 15 amino acids. Germline V gives CDR1 LNHDA, CDR2 SQIVND (reference sequence). The CDR3 loop reads CASNPRGFSNQPQHF. The CDR3 nucleotides read TGTGCCAGTAACCCTAGGGGTTTTAGCAATCAGCCCCAGCATTTT.

The rearrangement uses TRBV7-3 and TRBJ2-3; 15 bases are shared with TRBD2. J was trimmed by 3 bases and V by 5 bases; bases with no gene match: 6. There are 17 residues in the CDR3. CDR1 SGHTA and CDR2 FQGTGA come from the germline V gene. CDR3 DNA: TGTGCCAGCAGCCCCGGACTAGCGGGAGGGCCGACAGATACGCAGTATTTT. Its protein is CASSPGLAGGPTDTQYF.

This clone has just one count. This rearrangement joins TRBV6-5 to TRBJ1-2; D possibly corresponds to TRBD1 (6 bases). Germline V gene data show CDR1 as MNHEY and CDR2 as SVGAGI. Trimming left V 6 bases short and J 5 bases short, with 13 bases between. The CDR3 has 13 amino acids. CDR3 protein: CASSPQGSYGYTF. The CDR3 DNA reads as TGTGCCAGCAGCCCACAGGGTAGTTATGGCTACACCTTC.